Sequencing of this T cell receptor beta chain was carried out in a study of T-cell reconstitution after alpha-beta-depleted transplantation in children. This sample's TCRbeta library carried unique molecular identifier barcodes. TCRdb processed the PCR reads anew with MiXCR; each CDR3 protein has one entry. The sample comprises fewer than 700,000 distinct CDR3 sequences, 23% of which are singletons, and roughly 13% rests with the top ten. Overall study findings and caveats: T-cell counts and diversity at one year post-transplant came mainly from newly produced T cells. Approximately two months post-transplant, alpha-beta T cells reportedly originated from several hundred expanded graft clones. At day 60, the high TCRbeta diversity found in some patients originated from recipient T cells and thymic progenitors that had survived.

A word on this clonotype: The antigen remains unidentified.

The receptor comes from a boy in the first two years of life who had a stem cell transplant for acute myeloid leukemia, so the T cells may come from the graft donor. Sequences were derived from PBMCs, mostly from graft donor cells, sampled 360 days after TCRalphabeta/CD19-depleted stem cell transplant.

This CDR3 reads CATRPAGGLVGELFF. CDR3 sequence (DNA): TGTGCCACGCGCCCGGCGGGGGGTCTAGTCGGGGAGCTGTTTTTT. The genes are TRBV25-1 and TRBJ2-2, with 8 nucleotides matching TRBD2. Per the germline V gene, CDR1 is MGHDK and CDR2 is SYGVNS. The length of the CDR3 is 15 residues. V was clipped by 10 bases and J by 7 bases; unmatched bases: 14. Looking up the rest from reference TRBV25-1 and TRBJ2-2 gives the full variable domain: EADIYQTPRYLVIGTGKKITLECSQTMGHDKMYWYQQDPGMELHLIHYSYGVNSTEKGDLSSESTVSRIRTEHFPLTLESARPSHTSQYLCATRPAGGLVGELFFGEGSRLTVL.